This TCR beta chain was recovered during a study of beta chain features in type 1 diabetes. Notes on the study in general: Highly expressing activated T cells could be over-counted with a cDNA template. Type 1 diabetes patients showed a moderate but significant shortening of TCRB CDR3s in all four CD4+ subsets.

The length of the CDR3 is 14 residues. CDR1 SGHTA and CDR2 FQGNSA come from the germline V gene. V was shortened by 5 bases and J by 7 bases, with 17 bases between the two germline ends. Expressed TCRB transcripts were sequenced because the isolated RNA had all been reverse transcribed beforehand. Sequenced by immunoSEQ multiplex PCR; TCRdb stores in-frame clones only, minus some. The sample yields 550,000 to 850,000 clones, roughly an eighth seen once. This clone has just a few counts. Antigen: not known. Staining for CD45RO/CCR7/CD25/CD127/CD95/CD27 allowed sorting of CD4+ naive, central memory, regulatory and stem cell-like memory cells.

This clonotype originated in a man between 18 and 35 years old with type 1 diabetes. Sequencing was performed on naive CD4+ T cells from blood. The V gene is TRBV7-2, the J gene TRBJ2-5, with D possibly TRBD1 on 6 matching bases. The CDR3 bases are TGTGCCAGCAGCGGCCGGACAGTTCCTGGGACCCAGTACTTC. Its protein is CASSGRTVPGTQYF.